The clone carrying this TCR beta chain was recorded a few times. Germline assignment: CDR1 SQVTM and CDR2 ANQGSEA. The CDR3 length is 13 residues. Trimming removed 6 bases from V and 5 bases from J, with 13 bases in between. Researchers divided each subset's genomic DNA evenly across several immunoSEQ plates. Original processing notes: Filtering differed for immunoSEQ, which gave only junction sequences without quality scores. The table came from immunoSEQ multiplex PCR; TCRdb's copy has only in-frame clones and leaves some out. D and trimming were read from the DNA, whereas the V and J calls and clone size are those reported in that table. The sample comprises 520,000 or so clones, 79% of which are singletons, and 13% rests with the top ten. All the donors were Caucasian adults who lived in Nashville, Tennessee. This sample stems from a study of shared clonotypes between healthy human individuals.

Source material: PBMCs. The clonotype originates from a woman aged 40 to 55 in good health. Some clones in this sample may be carry-over from other donors' samples. This chain connects TRBV29-1 to TRBJ2-2; the D gene is possibly TRBD2 (5 bases). CDR3 loop: CSVAEVDTGELFF. The CDR3 DNA reads as TGCAGCGTCGCGGAGGTCGATACCGGGGAGCTGTTTTTT.